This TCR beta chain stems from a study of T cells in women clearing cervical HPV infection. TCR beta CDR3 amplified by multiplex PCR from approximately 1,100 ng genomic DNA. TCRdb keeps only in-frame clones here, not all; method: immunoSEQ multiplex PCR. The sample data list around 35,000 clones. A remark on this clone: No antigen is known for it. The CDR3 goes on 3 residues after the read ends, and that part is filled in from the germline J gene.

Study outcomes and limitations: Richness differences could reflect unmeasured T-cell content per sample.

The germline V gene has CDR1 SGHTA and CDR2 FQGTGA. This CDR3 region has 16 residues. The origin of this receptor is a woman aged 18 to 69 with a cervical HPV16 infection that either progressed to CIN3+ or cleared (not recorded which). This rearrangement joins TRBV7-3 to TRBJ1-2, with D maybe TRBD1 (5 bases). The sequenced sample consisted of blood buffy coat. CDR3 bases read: TGTGCCAGCAGCTTAAACCCGGGGGGATCATTCGATGAC. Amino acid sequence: CASSLNPGGSFDD. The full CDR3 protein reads CASSLNPGGSFDDYTF.